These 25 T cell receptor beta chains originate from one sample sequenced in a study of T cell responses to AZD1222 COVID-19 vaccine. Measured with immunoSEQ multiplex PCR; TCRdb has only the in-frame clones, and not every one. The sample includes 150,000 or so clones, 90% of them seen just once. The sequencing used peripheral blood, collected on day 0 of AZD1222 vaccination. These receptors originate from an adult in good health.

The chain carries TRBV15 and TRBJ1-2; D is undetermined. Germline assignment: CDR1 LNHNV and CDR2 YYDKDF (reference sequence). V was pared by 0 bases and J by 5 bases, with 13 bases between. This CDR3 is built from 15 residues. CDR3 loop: CATSRDPGSIYGYTF. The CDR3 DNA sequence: TGTGCCACCAGCAGAGATCCGGGATCTATTTATGGCTACACCTTC.

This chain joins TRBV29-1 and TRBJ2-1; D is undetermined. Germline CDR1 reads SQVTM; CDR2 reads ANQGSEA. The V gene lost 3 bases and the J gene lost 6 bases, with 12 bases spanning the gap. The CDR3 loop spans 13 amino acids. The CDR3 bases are TGCAGCGTTGAGGAAGGGTTCGGCAATGAGCAGTTCTTC. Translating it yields CSVEEGFGNEQFF.

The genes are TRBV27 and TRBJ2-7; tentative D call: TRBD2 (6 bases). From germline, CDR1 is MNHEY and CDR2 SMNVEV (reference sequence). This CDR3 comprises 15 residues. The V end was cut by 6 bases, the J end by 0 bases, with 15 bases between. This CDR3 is CASRPWDGSSYEQYF. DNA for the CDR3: TGTGCCAGCAGACCCTGGGACGGGAGCTCCTACGAGCAGTACTTC.

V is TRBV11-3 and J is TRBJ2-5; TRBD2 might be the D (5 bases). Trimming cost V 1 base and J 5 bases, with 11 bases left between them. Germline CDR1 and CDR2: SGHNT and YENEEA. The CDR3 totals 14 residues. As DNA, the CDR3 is TGTGCCAGCAGCTTAGGAGGGCTCGGGGAGACCCAGTACTTC. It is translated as CASSLGGLGETQYF.

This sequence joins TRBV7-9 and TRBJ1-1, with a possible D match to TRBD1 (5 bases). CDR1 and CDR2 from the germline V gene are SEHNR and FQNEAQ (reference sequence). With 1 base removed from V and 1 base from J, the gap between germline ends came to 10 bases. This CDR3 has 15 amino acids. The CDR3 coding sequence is TGTGCCAGCAGCTTAGGTATCGGACAGAACACTGAAGCTTTCTTT. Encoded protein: CASSLGIGQNTEAFF. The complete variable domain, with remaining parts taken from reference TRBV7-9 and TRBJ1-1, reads DTGVSQNPRHKITKRGQNVTFRCDPISEHNRLYWYRQTLGQGPEFLTYFQNEAQLEKSRLLSDRFSAERPKGSFSTLEIQRTEQGDSAMYLCASSLGIGQNTEAFFGQGTRLTVV.

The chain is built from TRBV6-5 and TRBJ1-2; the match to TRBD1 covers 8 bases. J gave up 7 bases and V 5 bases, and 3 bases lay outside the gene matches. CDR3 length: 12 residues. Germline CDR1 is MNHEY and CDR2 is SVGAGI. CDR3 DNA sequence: TGTGCCAGCAGTCGGGACAGGATTGGCTACACCTTC. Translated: CASSRDRIGYTF.

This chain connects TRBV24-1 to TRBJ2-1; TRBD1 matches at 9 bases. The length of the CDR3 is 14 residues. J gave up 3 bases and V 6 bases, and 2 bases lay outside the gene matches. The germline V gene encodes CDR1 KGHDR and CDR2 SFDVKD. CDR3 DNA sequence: TGTGCCACCAGTAGGGACAGGGTCTACAATGAGCAGTTCTTC. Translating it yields CATSRDRVYNEQFF.

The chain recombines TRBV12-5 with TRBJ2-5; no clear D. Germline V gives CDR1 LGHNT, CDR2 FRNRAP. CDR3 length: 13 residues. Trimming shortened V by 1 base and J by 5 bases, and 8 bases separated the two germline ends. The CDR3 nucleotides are TGTGCTAGTGGTTTGGGGGTGGGGGAGACCCAGTACTTC. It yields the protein CASGLGVGETQYF.

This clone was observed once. CDR3 region: CASSFPNTEAFF. CDR3 coding DNA: TGTGCCAGCAGCTTCCCAAACACTGAAGCTTTCTTT. The chain carries TRBV11-2 and TRBJ1-1; D uncertain. V lost 3 bases and J 2 bases, leaving 4 bases between the germline ends. Germline-derived CDR1 and CDR2 are SGHAT and FQNNGV. The CDR3 sequence is 12 residues long.

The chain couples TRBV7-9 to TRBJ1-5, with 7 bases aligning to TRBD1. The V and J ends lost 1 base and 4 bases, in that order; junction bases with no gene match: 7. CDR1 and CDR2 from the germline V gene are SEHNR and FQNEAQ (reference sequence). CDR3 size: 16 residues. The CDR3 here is CASSLVRSGGNQPQHF. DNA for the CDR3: TGTGCCAGCAGCTTAGTAAGGTCAGGGGGAAATCAGCCCCAGCATTTT.

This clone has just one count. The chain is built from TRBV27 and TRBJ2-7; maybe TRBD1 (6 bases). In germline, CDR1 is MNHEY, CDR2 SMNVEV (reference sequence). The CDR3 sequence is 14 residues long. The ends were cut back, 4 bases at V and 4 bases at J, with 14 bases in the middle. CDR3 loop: CASSSQGVRYEQYF. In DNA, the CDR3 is TGTGCCAGCAGTTCACAGGGAGTTAGGTACGAGCAGTACTTC.

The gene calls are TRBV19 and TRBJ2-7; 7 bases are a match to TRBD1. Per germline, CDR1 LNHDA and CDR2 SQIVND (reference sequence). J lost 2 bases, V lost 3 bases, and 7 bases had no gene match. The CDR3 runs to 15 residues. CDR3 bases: TGTGCCAGTAGTATCGAGACAGGGTGGACCTACGAGCAGTACTTC. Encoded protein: CASSIETGWTYEQYF.

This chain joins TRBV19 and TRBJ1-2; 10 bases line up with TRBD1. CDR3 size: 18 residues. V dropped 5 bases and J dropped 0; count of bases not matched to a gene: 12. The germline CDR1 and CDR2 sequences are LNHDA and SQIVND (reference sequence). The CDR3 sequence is CASSLLGTGAEANYGYTF. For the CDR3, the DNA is TGTGCCAGTAGTCTCCTCGGGACAGGGGCAGAGGCTAACTATGGCTACACCTTC.

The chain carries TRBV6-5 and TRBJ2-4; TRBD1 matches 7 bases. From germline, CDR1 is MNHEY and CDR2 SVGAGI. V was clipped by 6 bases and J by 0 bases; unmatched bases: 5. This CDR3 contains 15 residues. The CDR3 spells CASSGTGVAKNIQYF. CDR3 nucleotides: TGTGCCAGCAGCGGTACAGGGGTAGCCAAAAACATTCAGTACTTC.

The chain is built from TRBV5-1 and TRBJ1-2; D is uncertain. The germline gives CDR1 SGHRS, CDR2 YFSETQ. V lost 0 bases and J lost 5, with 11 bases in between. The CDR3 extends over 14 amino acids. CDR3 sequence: CASSLADLKYGYTF. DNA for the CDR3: TGCGCCAGCAGCTTGGCCGACCTAAAATATGGCTACACCTTC.

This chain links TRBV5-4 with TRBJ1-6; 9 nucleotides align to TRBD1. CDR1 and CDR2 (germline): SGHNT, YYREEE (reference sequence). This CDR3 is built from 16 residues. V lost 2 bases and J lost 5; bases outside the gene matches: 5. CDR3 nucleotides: TGTGCCAGCAGCTTTGGACAGGGGCTTAATAATTCACCCCTCCACTTT. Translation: CASSFGQGLNNSPLHF.

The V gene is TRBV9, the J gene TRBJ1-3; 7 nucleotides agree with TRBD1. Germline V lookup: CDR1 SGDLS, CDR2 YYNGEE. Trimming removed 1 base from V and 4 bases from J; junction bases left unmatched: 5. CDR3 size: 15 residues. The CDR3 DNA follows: TGTGCCAGCAGCGTACAGGGGGACATAGGAAACACCATATATTTT. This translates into CASSVQGDIGNTIYF.

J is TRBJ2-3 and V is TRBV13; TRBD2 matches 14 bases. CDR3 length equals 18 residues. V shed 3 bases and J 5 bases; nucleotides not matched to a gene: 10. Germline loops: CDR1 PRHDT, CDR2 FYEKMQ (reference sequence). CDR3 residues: CASSLPGTSGSREDTQYF. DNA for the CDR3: TGTGCCAGCAGCTTGCCCGGGACTAGCGGGAGTCGTGAAGATACGCAGTATTTT.

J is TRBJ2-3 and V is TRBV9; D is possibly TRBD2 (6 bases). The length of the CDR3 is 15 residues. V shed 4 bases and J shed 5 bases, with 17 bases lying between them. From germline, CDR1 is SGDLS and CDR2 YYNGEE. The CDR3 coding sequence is TGTGCCAGCAGCCCGATTGGAGGGCCGGGAGATACGCAGTATTTT. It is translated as CASSPIGGPGDTQYF.

In DNA, the CDR3 is TGTGCCAGTGAGACAGACACAGATACGCAGTATTTT. It yields the protein CASETDTDTQYF. The gene calls are TRBV2 and TRBJ2-3; D might be TRBD1 (5 bases). The germline CDR1 and CDR2 sequences are SNHLY and FYNNEI. The CDR3 is made up of 12 amino acids. Trimming took 9 bases from V and 2 from J, leaving 9 bases between them.

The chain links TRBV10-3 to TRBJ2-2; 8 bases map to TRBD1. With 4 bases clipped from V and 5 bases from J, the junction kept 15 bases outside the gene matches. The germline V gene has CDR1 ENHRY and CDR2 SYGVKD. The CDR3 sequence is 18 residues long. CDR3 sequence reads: CAISGVHTPGGGTGELFF. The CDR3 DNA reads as TGTGCCATCAGTGGGGTACATACCCCAGGGGGCGGAACCGGGGAGCTGTTTTTT.

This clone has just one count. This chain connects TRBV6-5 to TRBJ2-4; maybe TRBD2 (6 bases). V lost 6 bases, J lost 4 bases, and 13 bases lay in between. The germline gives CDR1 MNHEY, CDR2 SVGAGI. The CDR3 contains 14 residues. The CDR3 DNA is TGTGCCAGCAGACACGGGAGCCCGAAAAACATTCAGTACTTC. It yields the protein CASRHGSPKNIQYF.

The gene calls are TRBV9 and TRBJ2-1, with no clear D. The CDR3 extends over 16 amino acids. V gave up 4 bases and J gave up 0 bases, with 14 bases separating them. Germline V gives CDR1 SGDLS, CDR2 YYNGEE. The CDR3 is CASSRESASSYNEQFF. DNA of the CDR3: TGTGCCAGCAGCCGAGAGAGCGCTAGCTCCTACAATGAGCAGTTCTTC.

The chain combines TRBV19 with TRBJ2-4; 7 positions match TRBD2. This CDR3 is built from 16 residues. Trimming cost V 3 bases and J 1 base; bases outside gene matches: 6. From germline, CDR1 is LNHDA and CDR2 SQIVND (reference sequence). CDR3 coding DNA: TGTGCCAGTAGTATGCGGGGGTCGAGCGCCAAAAACATTCAGTACTTC. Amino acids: CASSMRGSSAKNIQYF.

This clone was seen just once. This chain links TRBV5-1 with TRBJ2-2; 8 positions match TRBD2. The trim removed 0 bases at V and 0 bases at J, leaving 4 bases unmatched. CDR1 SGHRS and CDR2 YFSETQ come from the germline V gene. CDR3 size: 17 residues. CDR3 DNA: TGCGCCAGCAGCTTGGTTTCTAGCGGGTCGAACACCGGGGAGCTGTTTTTT. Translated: CASSLVSSGSNTGELFF.